This entry is about one T cell receptor beta chain. As yet, its antigen is unknown. TCRdb keeps only in-frame clones here, not all; method: immunoSEQ multiplex PCR. The data hold roughly 77,000 clones, with approximately 92% observed a single time. The record originates from a study of OX40 agonist ivuxolimab in advanced cancers. Overall study results and limits: Clones of CD4+ and CD8+ blood T cells grew by week 6 at doses of 0.1 to 3.0 mg/kg. In the expanded peripheral T cells, antigen specificity was never determined.

The length of the CDR3 is 15 residues. CDR1 is KGHSH, CDR2 LQKENI, per germline. V shed 2 bases and J 1 base; nucleotides not matched to a gene: 4. This chain joins TRBV18 and TRBJ2-5; the match to TRBD1 covers 7 bases. The sequence was obtained from an adult with an advanced solid tumor such as melanoma, head and neck, liver or kidney cancer. Here the sequenced sample was CD4+ or CD8+ T cells sorted from blood, taken in a trial of the OX40 agonist ivuxolimab. CDR3 bases: TGTGCCAGCTCACCATCACAGGGGCCCCAAGAGACCCAGTACTTC. It yields the protein CASSPSQGPQETQYF. Together with reference TRBV18 and TRBJ2-5, the CDR3 gives the full variable domain: NAGVMQNPRHLVRRRGQEARLRCSPMKGHSHVYWYRQLPEEGLKFMVYLQKENIIDESGMPKERFSAEFPKEGPSILRIQQVVRGDSAAYFCASSPSQGPQETQYFGPGTRLLVL.